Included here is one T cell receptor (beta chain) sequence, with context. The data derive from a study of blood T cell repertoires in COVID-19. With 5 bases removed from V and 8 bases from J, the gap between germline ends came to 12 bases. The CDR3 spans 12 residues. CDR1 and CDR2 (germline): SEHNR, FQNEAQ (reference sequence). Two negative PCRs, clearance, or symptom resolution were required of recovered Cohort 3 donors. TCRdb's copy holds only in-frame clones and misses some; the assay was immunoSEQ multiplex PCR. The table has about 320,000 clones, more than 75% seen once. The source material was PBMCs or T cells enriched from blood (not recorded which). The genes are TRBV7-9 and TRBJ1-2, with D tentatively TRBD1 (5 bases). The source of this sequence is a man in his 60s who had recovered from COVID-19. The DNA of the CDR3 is TGTGCCAGCAGCCAGGTTCAGGGCGGCTACACCTTC. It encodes CASSQVQGGYTF.